A single sample is the source of the 21 T cell receptor beta chains below, sequenced in a study of cytomegalovirus exposure and HLA in healthy donors. PCR used 60 Vbeta primers and 13 Jbeta primers. Using immunoSEQ multiplex PCR, the repertoire was profiled, and TCRdb retains in-frame clones only, with some absent. The sample features around 140,000 clones, with 1.5% to 1.7% in its top ten. The specimen was PBMCs. The receptors stem from a woman in her forties in good health and CMV-seronegative.

V usage is TRBV27 and J usage is TRBJ1-5; 8 bases match TRBD1. CDR1 is MNHEY and CDR2 is SMNVEV in the germline V gene (reference sequence). J lost 3 bases, V lost 5 bases, and 9 bases had no gene match. The CDR3 runs to 16 residues. In nucleotides, the CDR3 is TGTGCCAGCAGTCATGGCCGGGACAGGTTCAATCAGCCCCAGCATTTT. Encoded protein: CASSHGRDRFNQPQHF.

V and J are TRBV5-1 and TRBJ1-6, with D unclear. The CDR3 totals 15 residues. Trimming cost V 4 bases and J 5 bases, with 13 bases left between them. Germline V gives CDR1 SGHRS, CDR2 YFSETQ. CDR3 nucleotide sequence: TGCGCCAGCAGCGGCGGGTCAATAGATAATTCACCCCTCCACTTT. Encoded protein: CASSGGSIDNSPLHF. Full variable domain (remainder filled in from reference TRBV5-1 and TRBJ1-6): KAGVTQTPRYLIKTRGQQVTLSCSPISGHRSVSWYQQTPGQGLQFLFEYFSETQRNKGNFPGRFSGRQFSNSRSEMNVSTLELGDSALYLCASSGGSIDNSPLHFGNGTRLTVT.

The chain employs TRBV28 and TRBJ1-1, with 11 bases fitting TRBD1. V shed 5 bases, J shed 10 bases, and the junction held 9 bases outside the gene matches. Per germline, CDR1 MDHEN and CDR2 SYDVKM. This CDR3 comprises 14 residues. The DNA for the CDR3 is TGTGCCAGCAGTGCCCCAGGGACAGGGGGAGTAGCTTTCTTT. It is translated as CASSAPGTGGVAFF. The variable domain in full, completed from reference TRBV28 and TRBJ1-1, reads DVKVTQSSRYLVKRTGEKVFLECVQDMDHENMFWYRQDPGLGLRLIYFSYDVKMKEKGDIPEGYSVSREKKERFSLILESASTNQTSMYLCASSAPGTGGVAFFGQGTRLTVV.

The chain is built from TRBV5-4 and TRBJ1-4; 7 positions agree with TRBD1. The junction had 3 bases not matched to a gene; V was cut back by 6 bases and J by 4 bases. The CDR3 loop spans 13 amino acids. Germline V CDR1 and CDR2: SGHNT, YYREEE (reference sequence). CDR3 nucleotide sequence: TGTGCCAGCAAGGGACAGCTTAATGAAAAACTGTTTTTT. It specifies CASKGQLNEKLFF.

The V and J genes are TRBV7-2 and TRBJ2-3, with D perhaps TRBD2 (6 bases). This CDR3 has 15 amino acids. Trimming stripped 5 bases from V and 0 bases from J, with 12 bases between. In germline, CDR1 is SGHTA, CDR2 FQGNSA. The CDR3 reads CASSAAGTSTDTQYF. The CDR3 DNA follows: TGTGCCAGCAGCGCCGCGGGGACTAGCACAGATACGCAGTATTTT.

The chain is built from TRBV5-4 and TRBJ2-2; D is perhaps TRBD1 (5 bases). Germline V gives CDR1 SGHNT, CDR2 YYREEE (reference sequence). V gave up 4 bases and J gave up 0 bases, with 16 bases separating them. This CDR3 has 17 amino acids. CDR3 bases: TGTGCCAGCAGCGATCCGTCGACAGCCCCGAACACCGGGGAGCTGTTTTTT. Encoded protein: CASSDPSTAPNTGELFF.

This chain connects TRBV18 to TRBJ1-1; perhaps TRBD1 as D (5 bases). V was clipped by 8 bases and J by 0 bases, with 10 bases between them. The CDR3 runs 13 residues. The germline gives CDR1 KGHSH, CDR2 LQKENI. The CDR3 nucleotides read TGTGCCAGCAAGGAGGGGATGAACACTGAAGCTTTCTTT. It is translated as CASKEGMNTEAFF.

The chain couples TRBV7-2 to TRBJ1-2; a possible D gene is TRBD1 (6 bases). The CDR3 has 12 amino acids. Germline V gene lookup returns CDR1 SGHTA and CDR2 FQGNSA. V gave up 3 bases and J gave up 6 bases, with 8 bases separating them. The CDR3 here is CASSFNRDGYTF. The DNA for the CDR3 is TGTGCCAGCAGCTTCAACAGGGATGGCTACACCTTC.

This rearrangement joins TRBV6-5 to TRBJ2-1, with TRBD2 matching 14 bases. There are 15 residues in the CDR3. From germline, CDR1 is MNHEY and CDR2 SVGAGI. Trimming cost V 6 bases and J 6 bases; bases outside gene matches: 4. In nucleotides, the CDR3 is TGTGCCAGCAGGGCCGGGACTAGCGGGGGCAATGAGCAGTTCTTC. This codes for CASRAGTSGGNEQFF.

This rearrangement joins TRBV7-9 to TRBJ2-1, with D perhaps matching TRBD1 (8 bases). Germline CDR1 SEHNR, CDR2 FQNEAQ (reference sequence). The CDR3 contains 15 residues. With 5 bases removed from V and 7 bases from J, the gap between germline ends came to 18 bases. The CDR3 DNA reads TGTGCCAGCAGCCAACAGGGGGGGCCGACGAATGAGCAGTTCTTC. This encodes CASSQQGGPTNEQFF.

DNA for the CDR3: TGTGCCAGCGGAAGAGGAGATGAAGCTTTCTTT. It is translated as CASGRGDEAFF. This rearrangement joins TRBV28 to TRBJ1-1; D gene unclear. V gave up 8 bases and J gave up 7 bases, with 11 bases separating them. The CDR3 is 11 residues long. Germline CDR1 MDHEN, CDR2 SYDVKM.

V usage is TRBV4-2 and J usage is TRBJ2-3, with TRBD2 matching 12 bases. CDR3 size: 19 residues. The germline V gene has CDR1 LGHNA and CDR2 YNFKEQ. V lost 1 base and J lost 0; bases outside the gene matches: 8. CDR3 sequence reads: CASSQGIASGGVSTDTQYF. The CDR3 region has the DNA TGTGCCAGCAGCCAAGGGATAGCTAGCGGGGGGGTTAGCACAGATACGCAGTATTTT.

The CDR3 region is CASSVEGGGAYNEQFF. CDR3 coding DNA: TGTGCCAGCAGCGTAGAAGGCGGGGGGGCTTACAATGAGCAGTTCTTC. The V and J genes are TRBV9 and TRBJ2-1; 9 bases are a match to TRBD2. The CDR3 loop spans 16 amino acids. V trimming: 0 bases; J trimming: 4 bases; junction bases outside the gene matches: 5. Germline V gene lookup returns CDR1 SGDLS and CDR2 YYNGEE.

The chain has TRBV21-1 and TRBJ2-2; the table's D call, TRBD1, was not checked against the DNA. TRBV21-1 is assigned pseudogene status. This CDR3 is 17 amino acids long. The CDR3 nucleotides are TGTGCCAGCAGCAAAGGAAGCCAGGGGGGAATCACCGGGGAGCTGTTTTTT. It specifies CASSKGSQGGITGELFF.

The rearrangement joins TRBV28 to TRBJ1-5; 8 bases match TRBD1. Germline assignment: CDR1 MDHEN and CDR2 SYDVKM. CDR3 length equals 16 residues. V lost 3 bases, J lost 2 bases, and 6 bases stayed unmatched. The CDR3 nucleotides are TGTGCCAGCAGTTTCAACAGGGGGTCTGGCAATCAGCCCCAGCATTTT. Protein: CASSFNRGSGNQPQHF.

The rearrangement links TRBV9 to TRBJ1-5; D is unresolved. Germline values: CDR1 SGDLS, CDR2 YYNGEE. CDR3 length: 15 residues. With 0 bases removed from V and 0 bases from J, the gap between germline ends came to 7 bases. This CDR3 is CASSVAGNSNQPQHF. CDR3 DNA: TGTGCCAGCAGCGTAGCGGGTAATAGCAATCAGCCCCAGCATTTT.

This chain links TRBV4-3 with TRBJ1-3; 10 positions match TRBD1. V gave up 4 bases and J gave up 1 base; unmatched junction bases: 10. CDR1 LGHNA and CDR2 YSLEER come from the germline V gene. The CDR3 has 18 residues. The CDR3 coding sequence is TGCGCCAGCAGCCGCACCCCCTCGGGACAGGGGTCTGGAAACACCATATATTTT. It specifies CASSRTPSGQGSGNTIYF.

The gene calls are TRBV5-1 and TRBJ2-3; TRBD1 is a possible D gene (6 bases). The V and J ends lost 3 bases and 4 bases respectively, with 18 bases between them. Looked up from germline, CDR1 is SGHRS and CDR2 is YFSETQ. The CDR3 is 16 residues long. The CDR3 here is CASSSLTGPGADTQYF. The CDR3 DNA follows: TGCGCCAGCAGCTCACTAACAGGGCCCGGGGCAGATACGCAGTATTTT.

The DNA for the CDR3 is TGTGCCAGCAGCTTAAGATATGGGGGCGAGGGAGCTTTCTTT. Amino acids: CASSLRYGGEGAFF. The V call is TRBV7-2, the J call TRBJ1-1, with D possibly matching TRBD1 (6 bases). The CDR3 totals 14 residues. V was cut by 2 bases and J by 10 bases, with 17 bases left in between. Germline V gene sequence: CDR1 SGHTA, CDR2 FQGNSA. Variable domain in full (rest from reference TRBV7-2 and TRBJ1-1): GAGVSQSPSNKVTEKGKDVELRCDPISGHTALYWYRQSLGQGLEFLIYFQGNSAPDKSGLPSDRFSAERTGGSVSTLTIQRTQQEDSAVYLCASSLRYGGEGAFFGQGTRLTVV.

The chain combines TRBV13 with TRBJ2-4, with D perhaps TRBD1 (7 bases). Germline-derived CDR1 and CDR2 are PRHDT and FYEKMQ (reference sequence). The CDR3 is made up of 12 amino acids. Trimming pared 6 bases from V and 7 bases from J, leaving 10 bases between. Here the CDR3 reads CASRAGGNIQYF. As DNA, the CDR3 is TGTGCCAGCAGAGCAGGGGGGAACATTCAGTACTTC.

The chain joins TRBV28 to TRBJ2-7, with TRBD1 identical over 8 bases. The CDR3 length is 17 residues. The germline gives CDR1 MDHEN, CDR2 SYDVKM. V dropped 1 base and J dropped 3; count of bases not matched to a gene: 11. The CDR3 bases are TGTGCCAGCAGTTTATCACGCCCATGGACAGGGCACTACGAGCAGTACGTC. Encoded protein: CASSLSRPWTGHYEQYV.